Listed below are T cell receptor beta chains from one sample, sequenced in a study of blood T cell repertoires in COVID-19. The data were produced by immunoSEQ multiplex PCR, yet TCRdb's version contains in-frame clones alone and is incomplete. The sample yields 150,000 to 200,000 clones, around 79% seen once. Specimen: PBMCs or T cells enriched from blood (not recorded which). The receptors here all came from a man aged 50 or older who had recovered from COVID-19. The conserved cysteine and the conserved F or W are not part of the CDR3 here. The D gene is left open where the match is weak.

j_gene | d_gene | v_gene | CDR3aa
TRBJ2-7 | - | TRBV4-2 | ASSQGGLRGATGSYEQY
TRBJ1-5 | - | TRBV7-2 | ASSLARGNQPQH
TRBJ2-1 | - | TRBV7-9 | ASTEGEWSEQF
TRBJ1-2 | TRBD1 | TRBV6-5 | ASSAGTGNYGYT
TRBJ1-1 | TRBD1 | TRBV19 | ASSINQGANTEAF
TRBJ2-1 | TRBD2 | TRBV7-2 | ASSLAAGGYNEQF
TRBJ2-1 | - | TRBV18 | ASSIDLGRGNEQF
TRBJ1-1 | - | TRBV7-2 | ASSLLEGTEAF
TRBJ2-5 | - | TRBV27 | ATLARNIKY
TRBJ1-2 | TRBD1 | TRBV28 | ASRKSGTGLDGYT
TRBJ2-7 | - | TRBV5-1 | ASSTLLGYEQY
TRBJ2-7 | - | TRBV28 | ASSQHQGYEQY
TRBJ2-7 | - | TRBV29-1 | SVDRGYEQY
TRBJ1-4 | - | TRBV5-1 | ASQLSGVNEKLF
TRBJ1-5 | - | TRBV6-5 | ASKGRGGQPQH
TRBJ2-3 | TRBD1 | TRBV28 | ASSPDRGRTDTQY
TRBJ2-5 | TRBD2 | TRBV5-1 | ASSLMTSLQETQY
TRBJ2-3 | TRBD1 | TRBV14 | ASSRTGPDTQY
TRBJ2-5 | TRBD2 | TRBV15 | ATSPRGGSQETQY
TRBJ2-3 | - | TRBV7-2 | ASGAGGPADTQY
TRBJ2-7 | - | TRBV28 | ASSDSGYGYEQY
TRBJ1-5 | TRBD1 | TRBV7-2 | ASSLDRQGSQPQH
TRBJ2-3 | TRBD2 | TRBV6-2/TRBV6-3 | ASSQSGRSSDTQY
TRBJ2-5 | - | TRBV27 | ASSYLSPGPTGSAVGTQY
TRBJ2-3 | - | TRBV12-3/TRBV12-4 | ASSLGAGDTQY
TRBJ1-1 | TRBD1 | TRBV19 | ASTPLTGGSEAF
TRBJ2-7 | TRBD1 | TRBV20-1 | SASFRGLTEQY
TRBJ1-3 | - | TRBV11-1 | ASSLGLSGNTIY
TRBJ2-3 | - | TRBV19 | ASSIGAGSTDTQY
TRBJ1-3 | - | TRBV20-1 | SGTGGNTIY
TRBJ2-5 | TRBD1 | TRBV6-5 | ASSWDRETQY
TRBJ1-6 | - | TRBV7-3 | ASSLNLGAPLH
TRBJ1-1 | TRBD1 | TRBV24-1 | ATSPGGQTEAF
TRBJ2-5 | TRBD2 | TRBV2 | ASKETSGGAETQY
TRBJ2-4 | TRBD1 | TRBV27 | ASSLGTGTDIQY
TRBJ1-5 | - | TRBV12-3/TRBV12-4 | ASSLAEGQPQH
TRBJ2-7 | TRBD1 | TRBV5-6 | ASSFRQGLSYEQY
TRBJ2-7 | - | TRBV28 | ASSHMSVKY
TRBJ2-3 | - | TRBV6-5 | ASPRVNGDTQY
TRBJ2-5 | TRBD1 | TRBV27 | ASSLFGTGVGETQY
TRBJ2-7 | - | TRBV5-4 | ASSSKGGHSYEQY
TRBJ2-7 | TRBD2 | TRBV2 | ASRRRSRSGRGYEQY
TRBJ1-3 | TRBD1 | TRBV29-1 | SGTGPSSGNTIY
TRBJ2-1 | TRBD2 | TRBV6-4 | ASSGGAENEQF
TRBJ1-2 | - | TRBV7-9 | ASSFDGAIGYT
TRBJ2-1 | - | TRBV28 | ASSPSGYSSYNEQF
TRBJ2-1 | TRBD1 | TRBV9 | ASSNEQGAVNEQF
TRBJ2-1 | TRBD2 | TRBV4-2 | ASSPPAGASGGGNEQF
TRBJ1-5 | - | TRBV6-5 | AGRGAYSNQPQH
TRBJ2-7 | TRBD2 | TRBV4-1 | ASSQERESGEQY
TRBJ1-4 | TRBD1 | TRBV15 | ATSRRQGGELF
TRBJ1-1 | - | TRBV5-1 | ASSLGGGNTEAF
TRBJ1-2 | - | TRBV28 | ASSLPQGRLYGYT
TRBJ2-1 | TRBD1 | TRBV29-1 | SVATGTGGNEQF
TRBJ2-7 | - | TRBV18 | ASSPSLYEQY
TRBJ1-1 | TRBD1 | TRBV9 | ASSATTGMGGTEAF
TRBJ1-3 | - | TRBV18 | ASSPRTSSGNTIY
TRBJ1-3 | - | TRBV6-5 | ASSYGQGNGNTIY
TRBJ2-1 | - | TRBV19 | ASSTLGAEQF
TRBJ2-7 | TRBD2 | TRBV6-6 | ASTKGEGRIEQY